A single TCR beta chain is shown here with its context. Its specific antigen is unknown. There are no base qualities to consult, and no much larger clone falls within one base. The immunoSEQ Assay, a bias-controlled multiplex PCR, was used to amplify TCRbeta CDR3 regions from genomic DNA. The paper's processing steps were these. Nucleated cell counts per sample were estimated from amplification of reference gene primers within the assay. To quantify the absolute abundance of each unique TCRbeta CDR3 rearrangement, sequence reads were collapsed and filtered. For each sample, productive Simpson clonality was calculated as the square root of Simpson's diversity index across productive rearrangements. The source is immuneACCESS, and TCRdb retained only in-frame sequences with V and J called. Part of the clones is not carried over; for the studies checked, unresolved V genes explain less than half of this, and the remainder is unexplained. The V and J calls and clone size were taken over from that table, and D and trimming were inferred from the DNA. The table for this sample lists some 160,000 clones; approximately 86% of them were counted only once. Jointly, the top ten make up approximately 8.1% of the sample.

The cysteine opens and the phenylalanine closes a CDR3 of 15 amino acids. The only DNA kept is the CDR3, 45 bases in frame from the first base. CDR1 and CDR2, per the germline V gene, are MNHEY and SVGAGI. At the junction V is shortened by 6 bases and J by 3 bases, with 17 bases in between. The entry originates in a study of blood T cell repertoires in COVID-19 (dated by TCRdb to the early 2020s). Background on the whole study: The collaborator samples originated in the United States, Italy and Spain and spanned the acute and convalescent phases of COVID-19. A de-identified subject ID, COVID-19 status, age in years and sex were almost always included in the sample metadata. The prospective study material was composed of cDNA or gDNA derived from T cells, B-cell-depleted T cells, or PBMCs. HLA class I and class II types, where available, came from metadata supplied by the sample provider rather than from assay-based typing. The dataset comprised deeply sampled blood TCRbeta repertoires from subjects exposed to, actively infected with, or recovered from COVID-19. The samples were drawn from the first 160 participants of the ongoing ImmuneRACE study and from over 950 subjects provided by 6 global collaborators. The repertoires were made available in a free public database intended to serve as a resource for research on the immune response to SARS-CoV-2. Overall study outcomes, separate from this receptor: The amount of clinical and demographic metadata varied by source and participant and was provided uncurated.

At one collaborating source in Seattle, patients were enrolled during active infection and were followed longitudinally through the course of disease. The collaborating institutions used their own protocols to collect whole blood in K2EDTA tubes. For TCRbeta analysis, collaborator samples were shipped as frozen whole blood, as isolated PBMCs, or as DNA extracted from either sample type. Recombination joined TRBV6-5 with TRBJ1-2; too little of a D gene remains to name it. Sequencing used peripheral blood. The receptor comes from a woman at least 80 years old with COVID-19, enrolled during active disease. The CDR3 amino acid sequence is: CASSLGRAGYYGYTF. The nucleotide sequence is TGTGCCAGCAGCCTAGGACGGGCGGGCTACTATGGCTACACCTTC.